The 19 T cell receptor beta chains presented below share a single source sample, sequenced in a study of OX40 agonist ivuxolimab in advanced cancers. Assay: immunoSEQ multiplex PCR; the TCRdb copy retains only in-frame clones and omits some. The data show tens of thousands of clones, roughly 91% seen once. Material: CD4+ or CD8+ T cells sorted from blood, obtained in a trial of the OX40 agonist ivuxolimab. These receptors all stem from an adult with an advanced solid tumor such as melanoma, head and neck, liver or kidney cancer.

CDR3 in DNA: TGTGCCAGCAGTTACTTCGGGACAGGGGGAAATACGCAGTATTTT. It specifies CASSYFGTGGNTQYF. This chain uses TRBV6-5 with TRBJ2-3; 11 bases are shared with TRBD1. The CDR3 is made up of 15 amino acids. Germline CDR1 is MNHEY and CDR2 is SVGAGI. V shed 1 base, J shed 7 bases, and the junction held 4 bases outside the gene matches.

The chain employs TRBV5-6 and TRBJ2-7; unclear D gene. From germline, CDR1 is SGHDT and CDR2 YYEEEE. The ends were cut back, 2 bases at V and 5 bases at J, with 11 bases in the middle. CDR3 length: 13 amino acids. For the CDR3, the DNA is TGTGCCAGCAGCTTAGAAGGTGGAAACGAGCAGTACGTC. Protein sequence: CASSLEGGNEQYV.

The CDR3 is CASYRGIGTEAFF. CDR3 nucleotides: TGTGCCAGCTACAGGGGGATCGGCACTGAAGCTTTCTTT. V is TRBV6-1 and J is TRBJ1-1; 8 bases are a match to TRBD1. From germline, CDR1 is MNHNS and CDR2 SASEGT. The trim removed 8 bases at V and 4 bases at J, leaving 6 bases unmatched. This CDR3 has 13 residues.

V is TRBV7-9 and J is TRBJ1-1; no firm D call. The germline V and J ends were trimmed by 3 bases and 3 bases, with 5 bases remaining between them. The CDR3 is 12 residues long. Germline V gives CDR1 SEHNR, CDR2 FQNEAQ (reference sequence). CDR3 in amino acids: CASSFSDTEAFF. The CDR3, as DNA: TGTGCCAGCAGCTTTTCAGACACTGAAGCTTTCTTT. The full variable domain, its missing parts supplied by reference TRBV7-9 and TRBJ1-1, is DTGVSQNPRHKITKRGQNVTFRCDPISEHNRLYWYRQTLGQGPEFLTYFQNEAQLEKSRLLSDRFSAERPKGSFSTLEIQRTEQGDSAMYLCASSFSDTEAFFGQGTRLTVV.

The chain links TRBV14 to TRBJ2-6; no definite D call. CDR3 length: 16 amino acids. CDR1 is SGHDN and CDR2 is FVKESK in the germline V gene. Trimming pared 1 base from V and 0 bases from J, leaving 7 bases between. The CDR3 reads CASSQGGYSGANVLTF. CDR3 DNA sequence: TGTGCCAGCAGCCAAGGGGGTTACTCTGGGGCCAACGTCCTGACTTTC.

The genes are TRBV6-5 and TRBJ1-1; D may be TRBD1 (6 bases). Trimming removed 5 bases from V and 1 base from J, with 11 bases in between. Germline CDR1 is MNHEY and CDR2 is SVGAGI. The CDR3 extends over 14 amino acids. CDR3 sequence: CASSRGQQNTEAFF. CDR3 in DNA: TGTGCCAGCAGTCGAGGACAGCAGAACACTGAAGCTTTCTTT.

The chain joins TRBV6-1 to TRBJ2-7; perhaps TRBD2 as D (6 bases). V dropped 7 bases and J dropped 3 bases, with 13 bases sitting between them. CDR1 is MNHNS and CDR2 is SASEGT in the germline V gene. CDR3 length: 13 amino acids. CDR3: CASTPSGSYEQYF. The CDR3 DNA is TGTGCCAGCACCCCATCCGGGAGCTACGAGCAGTACTTC.

This sequence joins TRBV7-2 and TRBJ2-5; TRBD1 matches 9 bases. From germline, CDR1 is SGHTA and CDR2 FQGNSA. V was clipped by 1 base and J by 2 bases; unmatched bases: 2. This CDR3 is 15 amino acids long. CDR3 in amino acids: CASSLGTGVQETQYF. The CDR3 region has the DNA TGTGCCAGCAGCTTAGGGACAGGGGTTCAAGAGACCCAGTACTTC.

Concerning this clone itself: The sample carries other DNA sequences with the same CDR3. The chain recombines TRBV5-1 with TRBJ1-6; D is perhaps TRBD1 (5 bases). Looked up from germline, CDR1 is SGHRS and CDR2 is YFSETQ. This CDR3 region has 16 residues. The V and J ends lost 4 bases and 2 bases respectively, with 13 bases between them. The CDR3 is CASSVSGTTYNSPLHF. CDR3 nucleotide sequence: TGCGCCAGCAGCGTATCGGGGACCACCTATAATTCACCCCTCCACTTT.

The chain joins TRBV6-5 to TRBJ1-2; tentatively, D is TRBD1 (6 bases). The germline gives CDR1 MNHEY, CDR2 SVGAGI. Trimming left V 5 bases short and J 8 bases short, with 15 bases between. The CDR3 extends over 13 amino acids. CDR3 DNA: TGTGCCAGCAGTGGCCTACAGGGCGAGGGCTACACCTTC. The encoded protein is CASSGLQGEGYTF.

The chain carries TRBV5-6 and TRBJ2-7; a possible D gene is TRBD1 (5 bases). CDR3 length: 15 residues. Germline CDR1 SGHDT, CDR2 YYEEEE. V lost 1 base and J 3 bases, leaving 14 bases between the germline ends. CDR3 residues: CASSLRGTYFYEQYV. CDR3 nucleotide sequence: TGTGCCAGCAGCTTGAGGGGCACCTACTTCTACGAGCAGTACGTC.

This chain uses TRBV7-9 with TRBJ1-2, with D perhaps matching TRBD1 (5 bases). V gave up 5 bases and J gave up 8 bases, with 12 bases separating them. In germline, CDR1 is SEHNR, CDR2 FQNEAQ (reference sequence). The CDR3 spans 12 residues. This CDR3 is CASSKSGDGYTF. The CDR3 DNA follows: TGTGCCAGCAGCAAGTCGGGGGACGGCTACACCTTC.

This rearrangement joins TRBV28 to TRBJ2-6; no clear D. Germline CDR1 and CDR2: MDHEN and SYDVKM. The ends were cut back, 6 bases at V and 3 bases at J, with 6 bases in the middle. The CDR3 covers 13 residues. The CDR3, as DNA: TGTGCCAGCAGACCTCTTGGGGCCAACGTCCTGACTTTC. Residues: CASRPLGANVLTF.

The rearrangement joins TRBV6-1 to TRBJ1-3; D not resolved. V shed 8 bases and J shed 0 bases, with 8 bases lying between them. Germline values: CDR1 MNHNS, CDR2 SASEGT. CDR3 length: 13 residues. The CDR3 loop is CASDRDSGNTIYF. As DNA, the CDR3 is TGTGCCAGCGATCGAGACTCTGGAAACACCATATATTTT.

CDR3 sequence (DNA): TGTGCCAGCTCAACGGGACAGGGGAAGGAGACCCAGTACTTC. Protein: CASSTGQGKETQYF. The genes are TRBV18 and TRBJ2-5; 10 bases are a match to TRBD1. Germline-derived CDR1 and CDR2 are KGHSH and LQKENI. The CDR3 is 14 residues long. Trimming removed 5 bases from V and 5 bases from J; junction bases left unmatched: 5.

This clone was observed a handful of times. The V gene is TRBV19, the J gene TRBJ2-7; the D call may be TRBD1 or TRBD2 (6 bases each). V was cut by 1 base and J by 3 bases, with 13 bases left in between. The CDR3 has 15 residues. The germline gives CDR1 LNHDA, CDR2 SQIVND (reference sequence). In DNA form, the CDR3 reads TGTGCCAGTAGTATAGTAGGGGGGAAGAACTACGAGCAGTACTTC. Amino acid sequence: CASSIVGGKNYEQYF.

The gene calls are TRBV6-1 and TRBJ2-1; 10 bases map to TRBD2. J was trimmed by 15 bases and V by 7 bases; bases with no gene match: 6. The germline gives CDR1 MNHNS, CDR2 SASEGT. This CDR3 comprises 11 residues. This chain's CDR3 is CASILAGVRFF. The CDR3 nucleotides are TGTGCCAGCATCCTAGCGGGGGTTCGGTTCTTC.

This clone occurred once. The chain's CDR3 is CASSPWTASYNEQFF. The DNA for the CDR3 is TGCGCCAGCAGCCCCTGGACGGCCTCCTACAATGAGCAGTTCTTC. V gene TRBV5-1 combines with J gene TRBJ2-1, with D uncertain. The ends were cut back, 4 bases at V and 0 bases at J, with 11 bases in the middle. This CDR3 has 15 residues. CDR1 is SGHRS and CDR2 is YFSETQ in the germline V gene.

This rearrangement joins TRBV5-4 to TRBJ2-2; TRBD2 aligns across 7 bases. Germline V gives CDR1 SGHNT, CDR2 YYREEE (reference sequence). This CDR3 spans 20 amino acids. Trimming at V came to 2 bases and at J to 0 bases, leaving 16 bases not matched to a gene. Here the CDR3 reads CASSFEGLAGAGPNTGELFF. The DNA of the CDR3 is TGTGCCAGCAGCTTCGAGGGTTTGGCGGGAGCGGGCCCGAACACCGGGGAGCTGTTTTTT.